This T cell receptor beta chain was sequenced for a study of Ad26.COV2.S vaccination and SARS-CoV-2 variants. Germline CDR1 reads LNHDA; CDR2 reads SQIVND (reference sequence). The germline V and J ends were trimmed by 3 bases and 1 base, with 18 bases remaining between them. The length of the CDR3 is 17 residues. Treatment of the sample: over 15 received Ad26.COV2.S at low or high dose, single or two shots; roughly five received placebo; per-sample allocation not given. On day 63 after the first injection, vaccine and placebo recipients gave samples. Here immunoSEQ multiplex PCR was the method, and the copy in TCRdb shows in-frame clones only, minus some. The sample records 300,000 to 350,000 clones, around nine tenths being singletons.

Sequenced material: peripheral blood, taken in a trial of Ad26.COV2.S vaccine versus placebo. The clonotype was recovered from a person between 18 and 59 years old who received the Ad26.COV2.S COVID-19 vaccine or a placebo. The chain recombines TRBV19 with TRBJ1-1; D is perhaps TRBD1 (6 bases). The CDR3, as DNA: TGTGCCAGTAGTATGGGGGGCAGGGGCCCCCAGAACACTGAAGCTTTCTTT. As protein: CASSMGGRGPQNTEAFF.